Only one count was recorded for the clone carrying this T cell receptor beta chain. Its antigen is still unknown. Uncontrolled infections, other autoimmune diseases, pregnancy or lactation led to exclusion of patients. Clinical symptoms, serum thyroxine and TRAb, thyroid ultrasound and orbital computed tomography together formed the diagnostic basis. The record originates from a study of T cells in Graves' hyperthyroidism and ophthalmopathy. This CDR3 spans 15 amino acids. Per germline, CDR1 SGHNT and CDR2 YYREEE (reference sequence). J gave up 7 bases and V 0 bases, and 6 bases lay outside the gene matches. What was amplified from RNA transcripts were TCR beta CDR3 regions. HTBI primers were employed in a first-round RT-PCR of the TCR CDR3. TCRdb re-called the multiplex PCR reads with MiXCR, one entry per CDR3 protein. Of 200,000 to 250,000 distinct CDR3 sequences in the sample, 15% to 20% were seen once.

General study findings and limits: Blood also carried most thyroid clonotypes expanded above 0.001. In validation, the model predicted ophthalmopathy. These predictions came a median about 6.8 months before onset.

V is TRBV5-4 and J is TRBJ1-2; 10 nucleotides line up with TRBD1. Sample: blood. This TCR derives from a man aged 45-65 years with Graves' hyperthyroidism. CDR3 protein: CASSLGNDRGLGYTF. CDR3 in DNA: TGTGCCAGCAGCTTGGGAAACGACAGGGGGCTTGGCTACACCTTC.